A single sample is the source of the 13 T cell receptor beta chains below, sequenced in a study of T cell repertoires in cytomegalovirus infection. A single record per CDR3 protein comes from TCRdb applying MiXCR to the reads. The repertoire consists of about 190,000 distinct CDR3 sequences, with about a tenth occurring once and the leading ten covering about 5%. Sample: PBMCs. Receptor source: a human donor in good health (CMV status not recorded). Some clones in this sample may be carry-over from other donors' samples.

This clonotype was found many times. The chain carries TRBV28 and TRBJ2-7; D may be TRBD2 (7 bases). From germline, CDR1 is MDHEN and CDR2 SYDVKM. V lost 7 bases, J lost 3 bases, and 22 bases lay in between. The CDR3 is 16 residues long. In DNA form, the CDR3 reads TGTGCCAGCAAGAGCGGGACACTTCAACCCCGCTACGAGCAGTACTTC. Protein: CASKSGTLQPRYEQYF.

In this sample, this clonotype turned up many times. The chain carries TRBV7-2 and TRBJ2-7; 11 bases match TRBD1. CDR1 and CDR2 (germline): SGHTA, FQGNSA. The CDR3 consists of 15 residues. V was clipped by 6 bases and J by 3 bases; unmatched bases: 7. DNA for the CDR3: TGTGCCAGCAGGAAACACGGGACAGGGGGCTACGAGCAGTACTTC. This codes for CASRKHGTGGYEQYF.

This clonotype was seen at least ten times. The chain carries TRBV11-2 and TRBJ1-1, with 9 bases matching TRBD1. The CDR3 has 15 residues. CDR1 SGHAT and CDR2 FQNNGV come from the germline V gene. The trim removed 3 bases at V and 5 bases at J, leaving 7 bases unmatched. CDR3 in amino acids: CASSFSQGALTEAFF. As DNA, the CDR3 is TGTGCCAGCAGCTTTTCACAGGGGGCGTTAACTGAAGCTTTCTTT.

The chain's CDR3 is CASSSIGTEAFF. The CDR3, as DNA: TGTGCCAGCAGTTCTATAGGCACTGAAGCTTTCTTT. The chain carries TRBV27 and TRBJ1-1; D not certain. Trimming pared 4 bases from V and 4 bases from J, leaving 7 bases between. CDR3 size: 12 residues. The V gene's germline CDR1 is MNHEY and CDR2 SMNVEV (reference sequence).

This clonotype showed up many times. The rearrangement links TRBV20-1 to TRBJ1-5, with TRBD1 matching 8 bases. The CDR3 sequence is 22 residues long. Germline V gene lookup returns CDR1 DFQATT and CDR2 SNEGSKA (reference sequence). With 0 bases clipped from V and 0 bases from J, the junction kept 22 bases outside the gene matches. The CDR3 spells CSARDLRAPEWTGRDSNQPQHF. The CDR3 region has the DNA TGCAGTGCTAGAGATTTAAGAGCCCCCGAATGGACAGGGAGAGATAGCAATCAGCCCCAGCATTTT.

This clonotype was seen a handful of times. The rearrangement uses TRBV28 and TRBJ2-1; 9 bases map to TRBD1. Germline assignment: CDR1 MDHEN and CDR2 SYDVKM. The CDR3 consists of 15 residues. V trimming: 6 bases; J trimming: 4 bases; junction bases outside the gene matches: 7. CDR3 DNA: TGTGCCAGCAGCCGCCGGACAGGGGCTTACAATGAGCAGTTCTTC. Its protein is CASSRRTGAYNEQFF.

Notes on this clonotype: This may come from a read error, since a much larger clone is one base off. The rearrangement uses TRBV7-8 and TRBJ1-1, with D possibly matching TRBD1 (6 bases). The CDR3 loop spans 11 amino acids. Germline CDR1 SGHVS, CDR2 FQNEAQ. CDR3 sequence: CTSSFQGKAFF. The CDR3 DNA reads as TGTACCAGCAGCTTTCAGGGGAAAGCTTTCTTT.

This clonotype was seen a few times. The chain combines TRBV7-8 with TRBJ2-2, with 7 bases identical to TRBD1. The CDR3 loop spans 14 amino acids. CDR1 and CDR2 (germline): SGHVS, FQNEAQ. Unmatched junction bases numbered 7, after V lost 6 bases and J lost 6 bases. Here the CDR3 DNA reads TGTGCCAGCAGTTCTACAGGGGTCGCCGGGGAGCTGTTTTTT. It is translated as CASSSTGVAGELFF.

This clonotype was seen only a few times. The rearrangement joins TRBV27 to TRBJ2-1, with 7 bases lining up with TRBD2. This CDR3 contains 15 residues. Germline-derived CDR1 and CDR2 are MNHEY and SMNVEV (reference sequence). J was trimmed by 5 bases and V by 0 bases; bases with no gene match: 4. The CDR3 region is CASSLSLAINNEQFF. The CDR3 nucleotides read TGTGCCAGCAGTTTATCACTAGCGATAAACAATGAGCAGTTCTTC.

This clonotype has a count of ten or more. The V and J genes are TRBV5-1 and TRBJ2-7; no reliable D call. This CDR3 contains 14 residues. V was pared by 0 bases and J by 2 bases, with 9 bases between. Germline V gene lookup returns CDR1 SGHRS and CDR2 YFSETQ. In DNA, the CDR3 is TGCGCCAGCAGCTTGGAAGCAGGAACCTACGAGCAGTACTTC. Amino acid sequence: CASSLEAGTYEQYF.

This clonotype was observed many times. CDR3 residues: CASSYIGRASDTQYF. The CDR3 nucleotides are TGTGCCAGCAGTTACATAGGACGAGCTAGCGATACGCAGTATTTT. The rearrangement joins TRBV6-6 to TRBJ2-3; a weak D match, TRBD2 (5 bases). Germline CDR1 is MNHNY and CDR2 is SVGAGI (reference sequence). The CDR3 contains 15 residues. The V gene lost 2 bases and the J gene lost 6 bases, with 15 bases spanning the gap.

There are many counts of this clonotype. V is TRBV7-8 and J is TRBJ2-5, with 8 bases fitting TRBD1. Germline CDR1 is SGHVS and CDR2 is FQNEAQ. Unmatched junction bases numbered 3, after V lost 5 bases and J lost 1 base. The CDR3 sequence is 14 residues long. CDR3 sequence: CASSHRGTQETQYF. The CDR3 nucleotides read TGTGCCAGCAGCCACAGGGGGACCCAAGAGACCCAGTACTTC.

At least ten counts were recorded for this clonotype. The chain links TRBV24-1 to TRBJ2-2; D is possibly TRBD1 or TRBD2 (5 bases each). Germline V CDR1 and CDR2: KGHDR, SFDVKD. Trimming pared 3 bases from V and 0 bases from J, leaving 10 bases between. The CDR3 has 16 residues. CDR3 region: CATSDKGPSNTGELFF. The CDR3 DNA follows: TGTGCCACCAGTGATAAGGGACCGTCGAACACCGGGGAGCTGTTTTTT.